The 18 T cell receptor beta chains given below trace back to one sample, sequenced in a study of T-cell memory formation after mild COVID-19. TCRdb reprocessed the 5' RACE reads with MiXCR, giving one entry per CDR3 protein. The repertoire consists of about 560,000 distinct CDR3 sequences, with 17% occurring once and the leading ten covering about 8.1%. Source material: PBMCs or a T cell subset sorted from them (not recorded which). Receptor source: an adult woman who had mild COVID-19 (a few samples of this study predate the infection). Cell type and time point are not known.

This clonotype occurred a few times. This sequence joins TRBV7-9 and TRBJ1-4; 7 positions match TRBD1. In germline, CDR1 is SEHNR, CDR2 FQNEAQ (reference sequence). The CDR3 has 15 amino acids. With 5 bases clipped from V and 4 bases from J, the junction kept 7 bases outside the gene matches. In DNA form, the CDR3 reads TGTGCCAGCAGCCTAAGGACAGGAGTTAATGAAAAACTGTTTTTT. This sequence encodes CASSLRTGVNEKLFF.

This clonotype was picked up a small number of times. The rearrangement links TRBV7-2 to TRBJ2-2; 7 nucleotides line up with TRBD2. V shed 6 bases, J shed 1 base, and the junction held 5 bases outside the gene matches. The germline V gene encodes CDR1 SGHTA and CDR2 FQGNSA. This CDR3 contains 15 residues. CDR3 residues: CASSWKRGNTGELFF. CDR3 bases: TGTGCCAGCAGTTGGAAGCGGGGGAACACCGGGGAGCTGTTTTTT.

This chain links TRBV4-3 with TRBJ2-2; D may be TRBD1 (6 bases). This CDR3 is 13 amino acids long. Between the trimmed V and J ends, which lost 4 bases and 5 bases, there was a span of 8 bases. Germline loops: CDR1 LGHNA, CDR2 YSLEER. Written as DNA, the CDR3 is TGCGCCAGCAGCCCAGGACAGACCGGGGAGCTGTTTTTT. Translating gives CASSPGQTGELFF.

This clonotype was seen a handful of times. The chain couples TRBV5-1 to TRBJ1-2; 8 bases fit TRBD1. The CDR3 is 15 residues long. V gave up 3 bases and J gave up 7 bases; unmatched junction bases: 11. Germline V gives CDR1 SGHRS, CDR2 YFSETQ. The CDR3 spells CASSYQTGAESGYTF. As DNA, the CDR3 is TGCGCCAGCAGCTACCAGACAGGGGCGGAGAGTGGCTACACCTTC.

The chain employs TRBV7-8 and TRBJ1-4, with D possibly matching TRBD1 (5 bases). CDR1 and CDR2 from the germline V gene are SGHVS and FQNEAQ. CDR3 length equals 14 residues. Trimming took 3 bases from V and 7 from J, leaving 12 bases between them. For the CDR3, the DNA is TGTGCCAGCAGCTTTATGGGGCGCAGTGAAAAACTGTTTTTT. As protein: CASSFMGRSEKLFF.

The chain employs TRBV19 and TRBJ2-7; a possible D gene is TRBD2 (6 bases). The CDR3 covers 13 residues. Germline-derived CDR1 and CDR2 are LNHDA and SQIVND (reference sequence). Between the trimmed V and J ends, which lost 4 bases and 3 bases, there was a span of 10 bases. CDR3 sequence (DNA): TGTGCCAGTAGTAGCGGGATGGGCTACGAGCAGTACTTC. It yields the protein CASSSGMGYEQYF.

The chain is built from TRBV15 and TRBJ1-2, with TRBD1 matching over 9 bases. The CDR3 sequence is 15 residues long. With V trimmed by 5 bases and J by 1 base, 5 bases remained unmatched. The germline gives CDR1 LNHNV, CDR2 YYDKDF (reference sequence). This chain's CDR3 is CATSQQGAINYGYTF. The CDR3 bases are TGTGCCACCAGCCAACAGGGGGCAATTAACTATGGCTACACCTTC.

V is TRBV6-6 and J is TRBJ2-5, with a possible D match to TRBD1 (5 bases). This CDR3 contains 15 residues. Germline CDR1 and CDR2: MNHNY and SVGAGI (reference sequence). Deletions cut 4 bases from V and 3 bases from J, with 15 bases between. The CDR3 region is CASSSDSVEEETQYF. The CDR3 nucleotides read TGTGCCAGCAGTTCCGACAGCGTAGAGGAAGAGACCCAGTACTTC.

The genes are TRBV23-1 and TRBJ1-2; 7 positions agree with TRBD1. TRBV23-1 is designated an ORF whose function remains uncertain. The CDR3 loop spans 18 amino acids. J gave up 2 bases and V 4 bases, and 16 bases lay outside the gene matches. CDR3 nucleotides: TGCGCCAGCAGTCTCCGGACAGGTCTATCCAAACCGAACTATGGCTACACCTTC. This translates into CASSLRTGLSKPNYGYTF.

This clonotype was observed a single time. The V call is TRBV2, the J call TRBJ1-1; D might be TRBD1 (5 bases). V was pared by 5 bases and J by 0 bases, with 10 bases between. The germline gives CDR1 SNHLY, CDR2 FYNNEI. CDR3 length: 14 residues. In DNA form, the CDR3 reads TGTGCCAGCAGTTCACAGGTGATGAACACTGAAGCTTTCTTT. Its translation: CASSSQVMNTEAFF.

This clonotype was counted a few times. DNA for the CDR3: TGCGCCAGCAGCTTGACGGCACCCTCAGATACGCAGTATTTT. Its translation: CASSLTAPSDTQYF. The chain uses TRBV5-1 and TRBJ2-3; no definite D call. Germline CDR1 is SGHRS and CDR2 is YFSETQ. This CDR3 has 14 residues. Trimming stripped 1 base from V and 4 bases from J, with 10 bases between. Full variable domain (rest looked up from reference TRBV5-1 and TRBJ2-3): KAGVTQTPRYLIKTRGQQVTLSCSPISGHRSVSWYQQTPGQGLQFLFEYFSETQRNKGNFPGRFSGRQFSNSRSEMNVSTLELGDSALYLCASSLTAPSDTQYFGPGTRLTVL.

This clonotype was seen a few times. The chain couples TRBV11-1 to TRBJ2-3; 8 bases are shared with TRBD1. V shed 4 bases and J 6 bases; nucleotides not matched to a gene: 6. The CDR3 has 14 residues. Germline lookup yields CDR1 SGHAT and CDR2 FQDESV (reference sequence). The CDR3 DNA is TGTGCCAGCAGCTCCCACAGGGGGTCCGATACGCAGTATTTT. This codes for CASSSHRGSDTQYF.

This clonotype was detected many times. The V call is TRBV19, the J call TRBJ2-1; TRBD2 might be the D (6 bases). CDR1 and CDR2 from the germline V gene are LNHDA and SQIVND (reference sequence). The CDR3 totals 14 residues. V was trimmed by 4 bases and J by 2 bases, leaving 9 bases between them. In DNA, the CDR3 is TGTGCCAGTAGTAGGGACTCTGCCTACAATGAGCAGTTCTTC. Translated, it gives CASSRDSAYNEQFF.

The J gene is TRBJ1-2, the V gene TRBV4-1, with a tentative D call TRBD1 (6 bases). The CDR3 has 13 amino acids. V was shortened by 4 bases and J by 8 bases, with 14 bases between the two germline ends. The germline CDR1 and CDR2 sequences are MGHRA and YSYEKL. This chain's CDR3 is CASSLLTGIGYTF. Written as DNA, the CDR3 is TGCGCCAGCAGCCTACTAACAGGGATAGGCTACACCTTC.

This clonotype was counted a few times. The chain joins TRBV5-1 to TRBJ2-7; tentative D call: TRBD2 (5 bases). V lost 0 bases and J lost 4, with 11 bases in between. Per germline, CDR1 SGHRS and CDR2 YFSETQ. The CDR3 has 14 amino acids. The CDR3 sequence is CASSLDGSRYEQYF. CDR3 bases: TGCGCCAGCAGCTTGGATGGGAGTCGTTACGAGCAGTACTTC.

The chain couples TRBV2 to TRBJ2-3; D is uncertain. The CDR3 loop spans 12 amino acids. Germline assignment: CDR1 SNHLY and CDR2 FYNNEI. Trimming pared 2 bases from V and 6 bases from J, leaving 6 bases between. DNA of the CDR3: TGTGCCAGCAGTGAACGGCGCGATACGCAGTATTTT. Protein product: CASSERRDTQYF.

The chain links TRBV19 to TRBJ1-1; maybe TRBD1 (5 bases). CDR3 length equals 14 residues. Between the trimmed V and J ends, which lost 3 bases and 4 bases, there was a span of 12 bases. The germline CDR1 and CDR2 sequences are LNHDA and SQIVND (reference sequence). This CDR3 is CASSMQGGLTEAFF. The DNA for the CDR3 is TGTGCCAGTAGTATGCAGGGAGGCCTCACTGAAGCTTTCTTT. The whole variable domain, remainder taken from reference TRBV19 and TRBJ1-1, is DGGITQSPKYLFRKEGQNVTLSCEQNLNHDAMYWYRQDPGQGLRLIYYSQIVNDFQKGDIAEGYSVSREKKESFPLTVTSAQKNPTAFYLCASSMQGGLTEAFFGQGTRLTVV.

The V call is TRBV24-1, the J call TRBJ2-1; possible D gene TRBD2, 6 bases. Germline loops: CDR1 KGHDR, CDR2 SFDVKD. Trimming cost V 4 bases and J 7 bases, with 19 bases left between them. The length of the CDR3 is 16 residues. The CDR3 protein is CATSDPGDASGNEQFF. Here the CDR3 DNA reads TGTGCCACCAGTGACCCGGGGGACGCAAGTGGGAATGAGCAGTTCTTC.